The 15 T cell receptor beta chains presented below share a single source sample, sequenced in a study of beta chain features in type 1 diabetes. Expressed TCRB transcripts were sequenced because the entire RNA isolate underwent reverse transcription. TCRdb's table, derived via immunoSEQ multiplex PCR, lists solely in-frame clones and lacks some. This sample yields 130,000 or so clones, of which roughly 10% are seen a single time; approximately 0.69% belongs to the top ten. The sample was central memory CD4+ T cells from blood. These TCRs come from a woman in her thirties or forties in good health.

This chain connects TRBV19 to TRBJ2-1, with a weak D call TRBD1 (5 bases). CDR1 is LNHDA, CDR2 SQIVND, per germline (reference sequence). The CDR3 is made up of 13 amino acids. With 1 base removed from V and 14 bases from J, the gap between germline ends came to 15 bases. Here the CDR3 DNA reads TGTGCCAGTAGTATAGGTACAGGCAGCTTTAAGTTCTTC. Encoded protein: CASSIGTGSFKFF.

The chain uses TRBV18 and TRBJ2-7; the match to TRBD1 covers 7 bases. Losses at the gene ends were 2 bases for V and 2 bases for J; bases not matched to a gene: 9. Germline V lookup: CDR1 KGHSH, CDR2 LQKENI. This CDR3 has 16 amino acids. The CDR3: CASSPSQGVGTYEQYF. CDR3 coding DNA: TGTGCCAGCTCACCAAGTCAGGGGGTAGGAACCTACGAGCAGTACTTC.

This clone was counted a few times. For the CDR3, the DNA is TGTGCCAGCAGAACCGGGACAGGGAGGTGGGCGGCTGAAGCTTTCTTT. It translates to CASRTGTGRWAAEAFF. The chain carries TRBV6-6 and TRBJ1-1; 9 bases agree with TRBD1. The CDR3 has 16 amino acids. Germline V gives CDR1 MNHNY, CDR2 SVGAGI (reference sequence). The junction had 14 bases not matched to a gene; V was cut back by 6 bases and J by 6 bases.

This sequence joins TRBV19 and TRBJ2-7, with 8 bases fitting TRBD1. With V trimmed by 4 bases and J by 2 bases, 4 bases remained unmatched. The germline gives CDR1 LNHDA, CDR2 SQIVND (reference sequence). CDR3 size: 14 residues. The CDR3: CASSTKGQAYEQYF. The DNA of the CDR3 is TGTGCCAGTAGTACAAAGGGACAGGCCTACGAGCAGTACTTC.

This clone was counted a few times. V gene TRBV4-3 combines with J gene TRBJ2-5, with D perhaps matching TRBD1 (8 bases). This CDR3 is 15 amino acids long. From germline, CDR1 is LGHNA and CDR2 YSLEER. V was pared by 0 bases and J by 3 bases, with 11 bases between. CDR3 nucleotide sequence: TGCGCCAGCAGCCAAGATACAGGGGGGGAAGAGACCCAGTACTTC. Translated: CASSQDTGGEETQYF.

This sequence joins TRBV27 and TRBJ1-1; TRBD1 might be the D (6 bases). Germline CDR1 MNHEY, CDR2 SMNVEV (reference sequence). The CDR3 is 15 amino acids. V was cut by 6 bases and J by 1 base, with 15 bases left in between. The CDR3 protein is CASRKTGGANTEAFF. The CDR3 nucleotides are TGTGCCAGCAGGAAGACCGGGGGGGCGAACACTGAAGCTTTCTTT.

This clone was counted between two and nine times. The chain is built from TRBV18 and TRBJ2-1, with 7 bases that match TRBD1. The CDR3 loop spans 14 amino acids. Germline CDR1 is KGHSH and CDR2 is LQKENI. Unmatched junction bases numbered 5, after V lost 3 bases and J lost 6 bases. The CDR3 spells CASSPRTGINEQFF. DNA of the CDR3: TGTGCCAGCTCACCCCGGACAGGAATCAATGAGCAGTTCTTC.

The CDR3, as DNA: TGTGCCAGCAGCCTTAGAGGGAGAGGGACTGAAGCTTTCTTT. This translates into CASSLRGRGTEAFF. The V and J genes are TRBV6-5 and TRBJ1-1; D gene unclear. The CDR3 length is 14 residues. CDR1 MNHEY and CDR2 SVGAGI come from the germline V gene. The V and J ends lost 6 bases and 5 bases respectively, with 16 bases between them.

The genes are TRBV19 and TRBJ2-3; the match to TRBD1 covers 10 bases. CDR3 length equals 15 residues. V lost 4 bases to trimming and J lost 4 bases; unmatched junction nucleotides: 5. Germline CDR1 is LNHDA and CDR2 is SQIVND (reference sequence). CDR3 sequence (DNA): TGTGCCAGTAGTAGGGGACAGGGGACCGCAGATACGCAGTATTTT. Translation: CASSRGQGTADTQYF.

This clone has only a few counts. CDR3 amino acids: CSARVANEQYF. The CDR3 DNA reads TGCAGTGCTAGGGTAGCGAACGAGCAGTACTTC. This sequence joins TRBV20-1 and TRBJ2-7; possibly TRBD2 for D (5 bases). The CDR3 runs to 11 residues. Trimming removed 3 bases at V and 5 bases at J, with 8 bases between. Looked up from germline, CDR1 is DFQATT and CDR2 is SNEGSKA (reference sequence).

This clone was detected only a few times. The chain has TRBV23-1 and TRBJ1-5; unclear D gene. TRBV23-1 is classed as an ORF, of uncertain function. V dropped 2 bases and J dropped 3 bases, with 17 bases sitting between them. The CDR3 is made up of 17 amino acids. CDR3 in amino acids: CASSQTQPDGINQPQHF. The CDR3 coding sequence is TGCGCCAGCAGTCAAACCCAGCCCGACGGGATCAATCAGCCCCAGCATTTT.

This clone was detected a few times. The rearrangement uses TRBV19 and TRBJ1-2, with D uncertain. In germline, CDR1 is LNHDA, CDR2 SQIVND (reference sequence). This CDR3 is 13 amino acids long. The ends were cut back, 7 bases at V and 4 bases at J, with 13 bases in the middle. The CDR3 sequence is CASTPARGYGYTF. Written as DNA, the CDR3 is TGTGCCAGTACCCCGGCGAGAGGCTATGGCTACACCTTC.

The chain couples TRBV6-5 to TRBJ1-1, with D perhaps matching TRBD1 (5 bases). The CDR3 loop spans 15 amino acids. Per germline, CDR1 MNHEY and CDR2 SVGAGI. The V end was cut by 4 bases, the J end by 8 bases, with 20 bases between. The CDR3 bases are TGTGCCAGCAGTTCGGGCAGGACTGGAGGGACCGAAGCTTTCTTT. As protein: CASSSGRTGGTEAFF.

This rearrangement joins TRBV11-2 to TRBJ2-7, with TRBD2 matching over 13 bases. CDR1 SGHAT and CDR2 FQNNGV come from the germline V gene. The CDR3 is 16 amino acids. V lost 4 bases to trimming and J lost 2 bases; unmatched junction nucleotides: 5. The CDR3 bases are TGTGCCAGCAGCTCGGCGACTAGCGGGGGGACCTACGAGCAGTACTTC. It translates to CASSSATSGGTYEQYF. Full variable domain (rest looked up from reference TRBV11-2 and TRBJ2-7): EAGVAQSPRYKIIEKRQSVAFWCNPISGHATLYWYQQILGQGPKLLIQFQNNGVVDDSQLPKDRFSAERLKGVDSTLKIQPAKLEDSAVYLCASSSATSGGTYEQYFGPGTRLTVT.

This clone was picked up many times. The CDR3 is CASTPSWPPGVQYF. The CDR3 DNA sequence: TGTGCCAGCACCCCCAGTTGGCCTCCGGGAGTCCAGTACTTC. The gene calls are TRBV7-9 and TRBJ2-5; TRBD2 is a possible D gene (6 bases). Germline lookup yields CDR1 SEHNR and CDR2 FQNEAQ (reference sequence). This CDR3 is 14 amino acids long. V lost 7 bases, J lost 10 bases, and 22 bases lay in between. The variable domain in full, completed from reference TRBV7-9 and TRBJ2-5, reads DTGVSQNPRHKITKRGQNVTFRCDPISEHNRLYWYRQTLGQGPEFLTYFQNEAQLEKSRLLSDRFSAERPKGSFSTLEIQRTEQGDSAMYLCASTPSWPPGVQYFGPGTRLLVL.